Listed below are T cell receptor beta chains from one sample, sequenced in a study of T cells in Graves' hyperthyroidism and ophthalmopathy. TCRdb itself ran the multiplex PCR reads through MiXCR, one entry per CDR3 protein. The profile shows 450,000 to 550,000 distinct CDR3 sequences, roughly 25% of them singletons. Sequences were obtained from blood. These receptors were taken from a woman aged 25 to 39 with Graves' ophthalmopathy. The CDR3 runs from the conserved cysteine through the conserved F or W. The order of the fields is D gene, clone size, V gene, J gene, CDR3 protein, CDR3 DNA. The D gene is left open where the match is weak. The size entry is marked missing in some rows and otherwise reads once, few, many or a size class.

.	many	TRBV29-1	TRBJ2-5	CSVKYGFQETQYF	TGCAGCGTTAAATACGGATTCCAAGAGACCCAGTACTTC
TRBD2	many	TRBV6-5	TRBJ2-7	CASSYSGLAAYEQYF	TGTGCCAGCAGTTACTCCGGACTAGCCGCCTACGAGCAGTACTTC
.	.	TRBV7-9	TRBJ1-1	CASSLGLGAPTEAFF	TGTGCCAGCAGCTTAGGGTTGGGGGCCCCCACTGAAGCTTTCTTT
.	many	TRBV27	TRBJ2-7	CASSSLPGGYEQYF	TGTGCCAGCAGTTCACTCCCTGGGGGCTACGAGCAGTACTTC
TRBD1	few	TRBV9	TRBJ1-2	CASSAGQGKDGYTF	TGTGCCAGCAGCGCAGGACAGGGGAAAGATGGCTACACCTTC
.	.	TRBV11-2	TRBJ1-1	CASSPYRVPNTEAFF	TGTGCCAGCAGCCCTTACAGGGTTCCCAACACTGAAGCTTTCTTT
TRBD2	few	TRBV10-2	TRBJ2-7	CASSDPAGGLSYEQYF	TGCGCCAGCAGTGACCCCGCGGGAGGCCTCTCCTACGAGCAGTACTTC
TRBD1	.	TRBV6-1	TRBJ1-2	CASRTRDRGHGYTF	TGTGCCAGTCGTACCCGGGACAGGGGGCATGGCTACACCTTC
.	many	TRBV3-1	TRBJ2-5	CASSRGRETQYF	TGTGCCAGCAGTCGGGGGAGGGAGACCCAGTACTTC
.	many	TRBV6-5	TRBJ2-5	CASSYSKGRETQYF	TGTGCCAGCAGTTACTCGAAGGGCCGGGAGACCCAGTACTTC
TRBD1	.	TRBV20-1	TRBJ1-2	CSARDFTGGNYGYTF	TGCAGTGCTAGAGATTTTACAGGGGGCAACTATGGCTACACCTTC
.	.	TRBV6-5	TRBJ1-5	CASSYSRRASNQPQHF	TGTGCCAGCAGTTACTCACGGAGGGCGAGCAATCAGCCCCAGCATTTT
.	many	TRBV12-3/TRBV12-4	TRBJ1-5	CASSYPLSGADQPQHF	TGTGCCAGCAGTTACCCCCTCTCTGGGGCGGATCAGCCCCAGCATTTT
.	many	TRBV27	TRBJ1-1	CASSPHREGTEAFF	TGTGCCAGCAGTCCCCACAGGGAGGGCACTGAAGCTTTCTTT
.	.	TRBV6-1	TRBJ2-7	CASSEGLRTYEQYF	TGTGCCAGCAGTGAAGGGCTGCGTACCTACGAGCAGTACTTC
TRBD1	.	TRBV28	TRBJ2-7	CASRSLGTGSYEQYF	TGTGCCAGCAGGTCCCTAGGGACAGGGTCCTACGAGCAGTACTTC
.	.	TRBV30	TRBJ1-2	CAWSGPEEGNYGYTF	TGTGCCTGGAGTGGCCCCGAGGAGGGTAACTATGGCTACACCTTC
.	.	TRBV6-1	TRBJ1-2	CASSELRGTGYTF	TGTGCCAGCAGTGAGTTAAGGGGCACTGGCTACACCTTC
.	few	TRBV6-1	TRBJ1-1	CASSEAQLGTEAFF	TGTGCCAGCAGTGAAGCGCAATTAGGCACTGAAGCTTTCTTT
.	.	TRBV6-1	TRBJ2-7	CASNRGLQTRQYF	TGTGCCAGCAATCGGGGACTGCAAACGCGGCAGTACTTC
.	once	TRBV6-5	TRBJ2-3	CASSYTFPSTDTQYF	TGTGCCAGCAGTTACACTTTTCCCAGCACAGATACGCAGTATTTT
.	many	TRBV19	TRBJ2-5	CASSIDRAYQETQYF	TGTGCCAGTAGTATAGATCGGGCGTACCAAGAGACCCAGTACTTC
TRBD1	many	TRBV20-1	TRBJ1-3	CSARTGGVGNTIYF	TGCAGTGCTAGAACAGGGGGTGTTGGAAACACCATATATTTT
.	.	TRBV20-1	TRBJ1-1	CSARGGSEAFF	TGCAGTGCTAGGGGCGGGTCTGAAGCTTTCTTT
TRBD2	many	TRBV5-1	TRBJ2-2	CASRRGGPNTGELFF	TGCGCCAGCAGGAGGGGAGGGCCAAACACCGGGGAGCTGTTTTTT
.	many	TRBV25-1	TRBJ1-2	CASSEAGGGYGYTF	TGTGCCAGCAGTGAAGCCGGGGGAGGCTATGGCTACACCTTC
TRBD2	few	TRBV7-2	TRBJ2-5	CASCFWASGGETQYF	TGTGCCAGCTGTTTTTGGGCTAGCGGGGGAGAGACCCAGTACTTC
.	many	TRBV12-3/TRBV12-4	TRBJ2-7	CASSAGGRVGSYEQYF	TGTGCCAGCAGTGCTGGCGGCAGGGTAGGCTCCTACGAGCAGTACTTC
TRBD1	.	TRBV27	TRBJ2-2	CASSPRDRANTGELFF	TGTGCCAGCAGTCCCCGGGACAGGGCGAACACCGGGGAGCTGTTTTTT
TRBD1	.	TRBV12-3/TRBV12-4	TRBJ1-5	CASSFSSGTGSQHF	TGTGCCAGCAGTTTCTCATCCGGGACAGGGTCCCAGCATTTT
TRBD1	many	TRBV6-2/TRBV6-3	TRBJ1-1	CASSFPIDRAGTEAFF	TGTGCCAGCAGTTTCCCAATCGACAGGGCGGGGACTGAAGCTTTCTTT
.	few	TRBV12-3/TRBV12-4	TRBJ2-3	CASSLEETDTQYF	TGTGCCAGCAGTTTAGAGGAGACAGATACGCAGTATTTT
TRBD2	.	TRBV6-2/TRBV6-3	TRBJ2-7	CASSPTSGSPNSYEQYF	TGTGCCAGCAGTCCGACTAGCGGGAGCCCCAACTCCTACGAGCAGTACTTC
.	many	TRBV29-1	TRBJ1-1	CSVDMNTEAFF	TGCAGCGTTGACATGAACACTGAAGCTTTCTTT
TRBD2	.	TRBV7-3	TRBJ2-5	CASSPQRGGPGETQYF	TGTGCCAGCAGCCCCCAGCGGGGGGGGCCGGGGGAGACCCAGTACTTC
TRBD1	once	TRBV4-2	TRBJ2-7	CASSQAHGQGLPYEQYF	TGTGCCAGCAGCCAAGCCCACGGACAGGGATTACCCTACGAGCAGTACTTC
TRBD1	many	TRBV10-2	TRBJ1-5	CASRTGTGSNQPQHF	TGCGCCAGCAGGACCGGGACAGGGAGCAATCAGCCCCAGCATTTT
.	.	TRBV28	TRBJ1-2	CASSFVGGDGYTF	TGTGCCAGCAGTTTTGTCGGGGGCGATGGCTACACCTTC
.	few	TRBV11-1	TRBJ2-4	CASSPRSRTGRGKNIQYF	TGTGCCAGCAGCCCGAGGTCCCGAACAGGCCGCGGTAAAAACATTCAGTACTTC
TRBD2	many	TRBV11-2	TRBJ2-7	CASSLGRGLAGGHEQYF	TGTGCCAGCAGCTTAGGTCGGGGACTAGCGGGGGGGCACGAGCAGTACTTC